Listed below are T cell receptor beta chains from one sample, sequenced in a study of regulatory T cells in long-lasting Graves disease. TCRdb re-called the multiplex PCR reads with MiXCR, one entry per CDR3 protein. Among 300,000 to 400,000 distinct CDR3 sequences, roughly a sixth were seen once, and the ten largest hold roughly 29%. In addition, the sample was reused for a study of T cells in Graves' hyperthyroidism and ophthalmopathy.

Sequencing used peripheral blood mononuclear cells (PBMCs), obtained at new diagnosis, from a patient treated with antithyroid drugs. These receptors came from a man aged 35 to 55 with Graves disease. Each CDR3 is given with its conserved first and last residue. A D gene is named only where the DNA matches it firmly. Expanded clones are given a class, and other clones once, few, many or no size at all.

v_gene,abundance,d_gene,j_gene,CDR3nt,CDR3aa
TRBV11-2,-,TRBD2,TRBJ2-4,TGTGCCAGCAGCCTTACTGTCGCTAGCGGGGGGGTTAAAAACATTCAGTACTTC,CASSLTVASGGVKNIQYF
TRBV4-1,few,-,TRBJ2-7,TGCGCCAGCAGCCTTGGCGGCCTCATGGACGAGCAGTACTTC,CASSLGGLMDEQYF
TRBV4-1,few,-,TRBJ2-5,TGCGCCAGCAGCCAAGGGTTGGCAGAGCTAGGGAAGACCCAGTACTTC,CASSQGLAELGKTQYF
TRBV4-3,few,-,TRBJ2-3,TGCGCCAGCAGCTCCCGAAAGGGGGATACGCAGTATTTT,CASSSRKGDTQYF
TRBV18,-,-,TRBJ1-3,TGTGCCAGCTCACCTGAAAGGGGAGGATTTGGAAACACCATATATTTT,CASSPERGGFGNTIYF
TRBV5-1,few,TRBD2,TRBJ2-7,TGCGCCAGCAGCTTAGGACTAGCGGGCCCCTACGAGCAGTACTTC,CASSLGLAGPYEQYF
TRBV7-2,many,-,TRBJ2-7,TGTGCCAGCAGCAAAACAGGGTTCGGGTACGAGCAGTACTTC,CASSKTGFGYEQYF
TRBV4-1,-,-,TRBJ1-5,TGCGCCAGCAGCCAAAAGGACGTAAATAGCAATCAGCCCCAGCATTTT,CASSQKDVNSNQPQHF
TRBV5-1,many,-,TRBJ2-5,TGCGCCAGCAGCCCGGGGGCAGAAGAGACCCAGTACTTC,CASSPGAEETQYF
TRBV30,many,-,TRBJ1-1,TGTGCCTGGAGTGGACGTGGAGTAGCTTTCTTT,CAWSGRGVAFF
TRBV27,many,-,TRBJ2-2,TGTGCCAGCAGTTTATACCCCCGCGGCTGGACCGGGGAGCTGTTTTTT,CASSLYPRGWTGELFF
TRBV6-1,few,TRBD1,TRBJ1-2,TGTGCCAGCAGTGAAGACGGACAGGGGCTCTATGGCTACACCTTC,CASSEDGQGLYGYTF
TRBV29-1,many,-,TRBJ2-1,TGCAGCGTCGGGCGGAGCTCCTACAATGAGCAGTTCTTC,CSVGRSSYNEQFF
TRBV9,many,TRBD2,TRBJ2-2,TGTGCCAGCAGCCTGCAGGGACTAGCGGATTTGCCAGGCTCCGGGGAGCTGTTTTTT,CASSLQGLADLPGSGELFF
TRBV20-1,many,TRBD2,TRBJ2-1,TGCAGTGCTCCCCCTCTAGCGGGGGGCCCCAATGAGCAGTTCTTC,CSAPPLAGGPNEQFF
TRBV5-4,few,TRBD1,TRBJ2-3,TGTGCCAGCAGCACCCCAGGACAGGGGAAAGATACGCAGTATTTT,CASSTPGQGKDTQYF
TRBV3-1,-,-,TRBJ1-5,TGTGCCAGCAGCCAGGAAAGCAAGGGGCGTGGCAATCAGCCCCAGCATTTT,CASSQESKGRGNQPQHF
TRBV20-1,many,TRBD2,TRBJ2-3,TGCAGTGCTAGGTCCCGGGGGGGGGGTACGCAGTATTTT,CSARSRGGGTQYF
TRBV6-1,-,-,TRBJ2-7,TGTGCCGGCGTGGAGACCGCCTCCTACGAGCAGTACTTC,CAGVETASYEQYF
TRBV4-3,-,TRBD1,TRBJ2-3,TGCGCCAGCAGCCAAGAAGTCAGTTCCGGGACAGGGATCACAGATACGCAGTATTTT,CASSQEVSSGTGITDTQYF
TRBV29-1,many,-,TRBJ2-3,TGCAGCGTTGTGGCCCGTTCGGCGAGCACAGATACGCAGTATTTT,CSVVARSASTDTQYF
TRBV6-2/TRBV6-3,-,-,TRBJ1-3,TGTGCCAGCGGGGGGCTGTTCTCTGGAAACACCATATATTTT,CASGGLFSGNTIYF
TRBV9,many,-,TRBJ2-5,TGTGCCAGCAGCGTAAGTGGGGGCCAAGAGACCCAGTACTTC,CASSVSGGQETQYF
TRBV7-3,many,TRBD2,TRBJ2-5,TGTGCCAGCAGCCTTAGCGGGGGGGCGGAGACCCAGTACTTC,CASSLSGGAETQYF
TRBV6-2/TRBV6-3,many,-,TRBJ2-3,TGTGCCAGCAGTGACCTCTTGAGAGGGACCACAGATACGCAGTATTTT,CASSDLLRGTTDTQYF